Listed below are T cell receptor beta chains from one sample, sequenced in a study of regulatory T cells in long-lasting Graves disease. TCRdb re-derived calls from the multiplex PCR reads in MiXCR, one entry per CDR3 protein. Here the sample spans fewer than 450,000 distinct CDR3 sequences, about 15% being singletons. The sample also formed part of further work on T cells in Graves' hyperthyroidism and ophthalmopathy.

Specimen: peripheral blood mononuclear cells (PBMCs), collected at new diagnosis, from a patient treated with antithyroid drugs. These receptor sequences come from a woman aged 40 to 50 with Graves disease. CDR3s include the opening cysteine and the closing phenylalanine or tryptophan. D genes are given only for firm matches. The listing skips clone size in some rows; elsewhere it reads once, few, many or a size class.

size,J,V,D,DNA,CDR3
-,TRBJ2-3,TRBV7-2,-,TGTGCCAGCAGCGTTGGAAGTGGTGGGGATACGCAGTATTTT,CASSVGSGGDTQYF
few,TRBJ1-2,TRBV5-4,-,TGTGCCAGCAGCGGACTTTCAGGGAGCTATGGCTACACCTTC,CASSGLSGSYGYTF
many,TRBJ2-3,TRBV9,-,TGTGCCAGCAGCGTCGCGGTTGTGGCAGATACGCAGTATTTT,CASSVAVVADTQYF
many,TRBJ1-1,TRBV5-1,TRBD1,TGCGCCAGCAGCAGTATCACAGGGGGCACTGAAGCTTTCTTT,CASSSITGGTEAFF
-,TRBJ2-5,TRBV5-1,TRBD1,TGCGCCAGCAGCTTCGGGACAGTGGGAGAGACCCAGTACTTC,CASSFGTVGETQYF
few,TRBJ2-5,TRBV11-2,-,TGTGCCAGCAGCTTACGGCCAGCAGAGACCCAGTACTTC,CASSLRPAETQYF
-,TRBJ1-5,TRBV6-1,TRBD1,TGTGCCAGCAGCTCGCAGGGGGCTGAGCAGCCCCAGCATTTT,CASSSQGAEQPQHF
-,TRBJ2-2,TRBV5-5,-,TGTGCCAGCAGCTTGGGGATCAAAGAGGGGGCCGGGGAGCTGTTTTTT,CASSLGIKEGAGELFF
many,TRBJ1-2,TRBV2,-,TGTGCCAGCAGTGAAAGTTTTTGGACCACTAGTGGCTACACCTTC,CASSESFWTTSGYTF
few,TRBJ1-1,TRBV28,TRBD1,TGTGCCAGCATTGGCTACAGGGGTCACACTGAAGCTTTCTTT,CASIGYRGHTEAFF
many,TRBJ2-7,TRBV27,-,TGTGCCAGCAGCACCTTGTCGGAAACCTACGAGCAGTACTTC,CASSTLSETYEQYF
few,TRBJ1-2,TRBV6-4,TRBD1,TGTGCCAGCAGTGACTCGGGCAGGGGGCGCAGCTATGGCTACACCTTC,CASSDSGRGRSYGYTF
few,TRBJ1-4,TRBV28,-,TGTGCCAGCAGTCGGTGGGCGACAAGGGGAGGAAAACTGTTTTTT,CASSRWATRGGKLFF
-,TRBJ1-1,TRBV19,TRBD1,TGTGCCAGTAGGTACCGGGACAGGGGCCCTGAAGCTTTCTTT,CASRYRDRGPEAFF
many,TRBJ1-2,TRBV20-1,-,TGCAGTGCTAGGTCCCATACAGCTAACTATGGCTACACCTTC,CSARSHTANYGYTF
-,TRBJ1-5,TRBV20-1,-,TGCAGTGCCAGACCGGGAGCGGGTTCAAATCAGCCCCAGCATTTT,CSARPGAGSNQPQHF
many,TRBJ2-2,TRBV11-3,-,TGTGCCAGCAGCCCAGCTGCGGGAACGATCTCCGGGGAGCTGTTTTTT,CASSPAAGTISGELFF
few,TRBJ1-4,TRBV30,-,TGTGCCTGGTCGACAGTGTCTAATGAAAAACTGTTTTTT,CAWSTVSNEKLFF
-,TRBJ1-6,TRBV20-1,-,TGCAGTGCACAAGGAGTCTATAATTCACCCCTCCACTTT,CSAQGVYNSPLHF
many,TRBJ1-5,TRBV29-1,-,TGCAGCGTTGGGTCAGGGAGGGATCAGCCCCAGCATTTT,CSVGSGRDQPQHF
-,TRBJ2-5,TRBV18,-,TGTGCCAGCTCAGTCGGGTCGCGAGAGACCCAGTACTTC,CASSVGSRETQYF
-,TRBJ2-2,TRBV27,-,TGTGCCAGCAGTTTACAGGGACTTCGGGAGCTGTTTTTT,CASSLQGLRELFF
many,TRBJ2-1,TRBV7-9,TRBD1,TGTGCCAGCAGCCGTACAGGGGACAATGAGCAGTTCTTC,CASSRTGDNEQFF